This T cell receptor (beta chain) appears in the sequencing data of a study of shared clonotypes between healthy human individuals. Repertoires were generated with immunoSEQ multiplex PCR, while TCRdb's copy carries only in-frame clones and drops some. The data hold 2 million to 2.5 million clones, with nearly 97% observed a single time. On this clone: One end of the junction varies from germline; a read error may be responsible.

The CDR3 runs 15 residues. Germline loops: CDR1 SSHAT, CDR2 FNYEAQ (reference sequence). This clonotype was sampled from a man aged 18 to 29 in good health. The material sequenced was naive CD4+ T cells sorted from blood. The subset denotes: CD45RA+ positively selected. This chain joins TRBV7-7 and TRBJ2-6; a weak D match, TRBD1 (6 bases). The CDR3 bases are TGTGCTAGCAGCAGGACAGCCTCTGGGGCCAACGTCCTGACTTTC. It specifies CASSRTASGANVLTF.